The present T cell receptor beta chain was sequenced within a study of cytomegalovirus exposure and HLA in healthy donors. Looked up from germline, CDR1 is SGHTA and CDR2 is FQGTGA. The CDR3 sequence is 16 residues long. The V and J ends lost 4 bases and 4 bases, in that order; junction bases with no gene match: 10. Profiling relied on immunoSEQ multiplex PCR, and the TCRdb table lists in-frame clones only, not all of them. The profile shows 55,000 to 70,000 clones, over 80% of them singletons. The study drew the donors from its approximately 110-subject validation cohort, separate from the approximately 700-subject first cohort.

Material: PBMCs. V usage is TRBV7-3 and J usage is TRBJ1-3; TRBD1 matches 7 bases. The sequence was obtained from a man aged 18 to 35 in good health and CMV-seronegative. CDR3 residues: CASSSRAGGTGNTIYF. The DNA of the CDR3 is TGTGCCAGCAGCTCCCGCGCAGGGGGAACCGGAAACACCATATATTTT.